One and the same sample provided the 20 T cell receptor beta chains below, sequenced in a study of blood T cell repertoires in COVID-19. The protocol was immunoSEQ multiplex PCR, while the TCRdb copy is restricted to in-frame clones and leaves out a portion. This table holds fewer than 300,000 clones, roughly 77% found once. The material sequenced was peripheral blood. The receptors derive from a woman over 75 with acute or convalescent COVID-19.

This chain links TRBV5-4 with TRBJ2-1; 14 nucleotides match TRBD2. V was clipped by 4 bases and J by 8 bases; unmatched bases: 5. CDR1 and CDR2 from the germline V gene are SGHNT and YYREEE (reference sequence). The CDR3 totals 15 residues. CDR3 in DNA: TGTGCCAGCAGCCGACGACTAGCGGGAGGGTATGAGCAGTTCTTC. The encoded protein is CASSRRLAGGYEQFF.

The J gene is TRBJ2-3, the V gene TRBV10-3, with 13 bases fitting TRBD2. This CDR3 is built from 18 residues. Germline loops: CDR1 ENHRY, CDR2 SYGVKD. After removal of 6 bases from V and 0 bases from J, the junction contained 9 bases not matched to a gene. This CDR3 reads CAISTPTSGGPSTDTQYF. The CDR3 bases are TGTGCCATCAGCACCCCGACTAGCGGGGGGCCTAGCACAGATACGCAGTATTTT.

V usage is TRBV3-1 (or the pseudogene TRBV3-2) and J usage is TRBJ2-1; D gene uncertain. This CDR3 spans 12 amino acids. The V end lost 1 base, the J end lost 9 bases, and 7 bases lay between the germline ends. Looked up from germline, CDR1 is LGHDT and CDR2 is YNNKEL (reference sequence). CDR3 sequence reads: CASSQVPVEQFF. In nucleotides, the CDR3 is TGTGCCAGCAGCCAAGTTCCTGTTGAGCAGTTCTTC.

The table lists this clone with a count of one. The rearrangement links TRBV20-1 to TRBJ2-7; D is undetermined. Per germline, CDR1 DFQATT and CDR2 SNEGSKA (reference sequence). CDR3 length equals 13 residues. The V gene lost 3 bases and the J gene lost 7 bases, with 16 bases spanning the gap. The CDR3 spells CSASYSVVEEQYF. Here the CDR3 DNA reads TGCAGTGCTAGTTATTCGGTGGTAGAAGAGCAGTACTTC.

The chain is built from TRBV10-3 and TRBJ1-2; 10 nucleotides agree with TRBD1. The CDR3 is 15 residues long. Per the germline V gene, CDR1 is ENHRY and CDR2 is SYGVKD. The V and J ends lost 8 bases and 8 bases, in that order; junction bases with no gene match: 14. The CDR3 loop is CAISAGDRGSGGYTF. The CDR3 nucleotides read TGTGCCATCTCCGCCGGGGACAGGGGCAGTGGCGGCTACACCTTC.

The chain joins TRBV12-3 or TRBV12-4 to TRBJ1-1; TRBD1 is a possible D gene (5 bases). This CDR3 has 13 amino acids. Trimming took 6 bases from V and 4 from J, leaving 12 bases between them. The CDR3 DNA is TGTGCCAGCAGCCTAGGGGTGATCACTGAAGCTTTCTTT. It translates to CASSLGVITEAFF.

The chain is built from TRBV27 and TRBJ2-1; 8 positions match TRBD2. Trimming cost V 4 bases and J 3 bases; bases outside gene matches: 8. The germline V gene encodes CDR1 MNHEY and CDR2 SMNVEV (reference sequence). The CDR3 loop spans 16 amino acids. DNA for the CDR3: TGTGCCAGCAGTTCCATAGCTAGCGGGTACTACAATGAGCAGTTCTTC. Encoded protein: CASSSIASGYYNEQFF.

The V call is TRBV6-4, the J call TRBJ1-6; 7 bases agree with TRBD1. The CDR3 sequence is 16 residues long. V was clipped by 6 bases and J by 5 bases; unmatched bases: 10. Germline V gene lookup returns CDR1 MRHNA and CDR2 SNTAGT. This CDR3 is CASRRDSINHNSPLHF. The CDR3, as DNA: TGTGCCAGCAGACGGGACAGTATCAATCATAATTCACCCCTCCACTTT.

About this clone itself: Other DNA sequences in the same sample also yield this CDR3. The V and J genes are TRBV5-1 and TRBJ2-6, with D hard to call. The CDR3 runs 15 residues. Germline CDR1 is SGHRS and CDR2 is YFSETQ. Trimming left V 0 bases short and J 0 bases short, with 4 bases between. The CDR3 DNA reads TGCGCCAGCAGCTTGGGAGGCTCTGGGGCCAACGTCCTGACTTTC. Protein sequence: CASSLGGSGANVLTF.

This clone has only a few counts. The chain's CDR3 is CASSLYDRRKLFF. CDR3 nucleotide sequence: TGCGCCAGCAGCCTATACGACCGGAGAAAACTGTTTTTT. The rearrangement uses TRBV4-3 and TRBJ1-4; the D is unclear. Germline V lookup: CDR1 LGHNA, CDR2 YSLEER. V was trimmed by 4 bases and J by 10 bases, leaving 13 bases between them. The length of the CDR3 is 13 residues.

The J gene is TRBJ2-7, the V gene TRBV6-5, with 7 bases aligning to TRBD2. V dropped 2 bases and J dropped 3; count of bases not matched to a gene: 10. The CDR3 is 16 amino acids. CDR1 and CDR2 from the germline V gene are MNHEY and SVGAGI. The CDR3: CASSYSAAGAGYEQYF. The CDR3 DNA sequence: TGTGCCAGCAGTTACAGCGCGGCGGGAGCTGGCTACGAGCAGTACTTC.

The gene calls are TRBV5-1 and TRBJ1-6, with 7 bases aligning to TRBD1. Germline assignment: CDR1 SGHRS and CDR2 YFSETQ. J gave up 7 bases and V 3 bases, and 4 bases lay outside the gene matches. The CDR3 has 14 residues. The CDR3 DNA reads TGCGCCAGCAGCTGGGACAGCCAAAATTCACCCCTCCACTTT. Its translation: CASSWDSQNSPLHF.

The chain combines TRBV11-2 with TRBJ2-2, with 12 bases that match TRBD2. The V gene end was trimmed by 3 bases and the J gene end by 5 bases; junction bases not matched to a gene: 4. CDR3 length equals 16 residues. CDR1 and CDR2 from the germline V gene are SGHAT and FQNNGV. The CDR3, as DNA: TGTGCCAGCAGCTTCCCGACTAGCGGGAGTACCGGGGAGCTGTTTTTT. The encoded protein is CASSFPTSGSTGELFF.

The chain recombines TRBV9 with TRBJ2-7, with 8 positions matching TRBD1. The length of the CDR3 is 15 residues. Germline CDR1 reads SGDLS; CDR2 reads YYNGEE. V lost 0 bases and J lost 6; bases outside the gene matches: 8. CDR3 sequence reads: CASSVGEGQGSEQYF. As DNA, the CDR3 is TGTGCCAGCAGCGTAGGAGAAGGACAGGGTAGCGAGCAGTACTTC.

This chain links TRBV6-5 with TRBJ2-2, with TRBD1 matching over 7 bases. The V gene end was trimmed by 6 bases and the J gene end by 4 bases; junction bases not matched to a gene: 5. There are 14 residues in the CDR3. Germline CDR1 and CDR2: MNHEY and SVGAGI. The DNA for the CDR3 is TGTGCCAGCAGCCGACAGGGTCTCACCGGGGAGCTGTTTTTT. Translated: CASSRQGLTGELFF.

On this clone itself: The same CDR3 also results from other DNA sequences found in this sample. The rearrangement uses TRBV6-5 and TRBJ1-2; 9 bases agree with TRBD1. There are 16 residues in the CDR3. V trimming: 2 bases; J trimming: 2 bases; junction bases outside the gene matches: 6. Looked up from germline, CDR1 is MNHEY and CDR2 is SVGAGI. The chain's CDR3 is CASSYGTGPSNYGYTF. The CDR3 coding sequence is TGTGCCAGCAGTTACGGGACAGGGCCCAGCAACTATGGCTACACCTTC.

CDR3 protein: CASSQLGTGEAFF. CDR3 in DNA: TGTGCCAGCAGCCAACTAGGGACAGGGGAAGCTTTCTTT. The chain uses TRBV12-3 or TRBV12-4 and TRBJ1-1, with 9 bases fitting TRBD1. The CDR3 is 13 amino acids. V shed 6 bases and J 8 bases; nucleotides not matched to a gene: 7.

The chain couples TRBV29-1 to TRBJ2-7; 9 bases line up with TRBD2. Germline CDR1 SQVTM, CDR2 ANQGSEA. The CDR3 has 12 residues. Losses at the gene ends were 7 bases for V and 5 bases for J; bases not matched to a gene: 6. The DNA for the CDR3 is TGCAGCGCCACGGGACTAGCTCACGAGCAGTACTTC. This translates into CSATGLAHEQYF.

The V and J genes are TRBV2 and TRBJ1-4, with 9 bases that match TRBD1. The CDR3 covers 15 residues. Germline-derived CDR1 and CDR2 are SNHLY and FYNNEI. The ends lost 7 bases at V and 4 bases at J; junction bases unmatched: 7. CDR3 sequence: CASNGQGRDNEKLFF. CDR3 nucleotide sequence: TGTGCCAGCAACGGACAGGGGCGGGATAATGAAAAACTGTTTTTT.

This chain connects TRBV5-8 to TRBJ2-1; D unresolved. V was shortened by 7 bases and J by 0 bases, with 17 bases between the two germline ends. The CDR3 is 16 amino acids. Germline V gives CDR1 SGHTS, CDR2 YDEGEE. CDR3 nucleotide sequence: TGTGCCAGCCCCTCATCCGAGAGTTACTCCTACAATGAGCAGTTCTTC. Translated, it gives CASPSSESYSYNEQFF.